The next 30 T cell receptor beta chains were all read from a single sample in a study of T cell responses to AZD1222 COVID-19 vaccine. Sequenced by immunoSEQ multiplex PCR; TCRdb stores in-frame clones only, minus some. This sample has over 150,000 clones, with roughly 87% found just once. The sample was peripheral blood, taken on day 0 of AZD1222 vaccination. Source of these receptors: an adult in good health.

The chain is built from TRBV7-2 and TRBJ2-7; the D gene is possibly TRBD2 (5 bases). Germline V gives CDR1 SGHTA, CDR2 FQGNSA. CDR3 length: 13 residues. The V end lost 4 bases, the J end lost 2 bases, and 9 bases lay between the germline ends. The CDR3 protein is CASSSRAAYEQYF. CDR3 in DNA: TGTGCCAGCAGCTCGCGGGCGGCCTACGAGCAGTACTTC.

The genes are TRBV6-1 and TRBJ1-6; D unresolved. V lost 0 bases to trimming and J lost 12 bases, with 12 bases between them. The CDR3 totals 14 residues. Per germline, CDR1 MNHNS and CDR2 SASEGT. The CDR3 DNA sequence: TGTGCCAGCAGTGAAGCCGTCGGGGAAGGACCCCTCCACTTT. Amino acids: CASSEAVGEGPLHF.

J is TRBJ1-1 and V is TRBV2, with D maybe TRBD1 (5 bases). V was clipped by 2 bases and J by 4 bases, with 11 bases between them. Germline CDR1 and CDR2: SNHLY and FYNNEI. The CDR3 spans 14 residues. In DNA, the CDR3 is TGTGCCAGCAGTGAAACCAGGGTAATCACTGAAGCTTTCTTT. Translation: CASSETRVITEAFF.

This clone occurred once. CDR3 amino acids: CASTNQADRAGSEQYF. CDR3 DNA sequence: TGTGCCAGCACAAACCAAGCGGATAGGGCAGGCTCCGAGCAGTACTTC. The J gene is TRBJ2-7, the V gene TRBV27, with D possibly TRBD2 on 5 matching bases. Trimming left V 7 bases short and J 6 bases short, with 25 bases between. CDR1 and CDR2 from the germline V gene are MNHEY and SMNVEV (reference sequence). This CDR3 has 16 residues.

The rearrangement joins TRBV30 to TRBJ1-3; possible D gene TRBD1, 6 bases. Germline V gene lookup returns CDR1 GTSNPN and CDR2 SVGIG (reference sequence). The CDR3 has 14 residues. The V and J ends lost 4 bases and 8 bases respectively, with 18 bases between them. The CDR3: CAWTTGTAADTIYF. In nucleotides, the CDR3 is TGTGCCTGGACCACAGGGACGGCGGCCGACACCATATATTTT.

This chain joins TRBV11-2 and TRBJ2-5, with D perhaps matching TRBD2 (6 bases). Germline assignment: CDR1 SGHAT and CDR2 FQNNGV. Trimming stripped 3 bases from V and 0 bases from J, with 14 bases between. This CDR3 has 16 residues. CDR3 DNA: TGTGCCAGCAGCTTTCTAGCGCACTCTTACCAAGAGACCCAGTACTTC. Amino acids: CASSFLAHSYQETQYF.

The chain links TRBV3-1 (or the pseudogene TRBV3-2) to TRBJ1-3; 8 bases are a match to TRBD1. The germline CDR1 and CDR2 sequences are LGHDT and YNNKEL (reference sequence). The CDR3 sequence is 13 residues long. The ends lost 2 bases at V and 7 bases at J; junction bases unmatched: 1. The CDR3 nucleotides read TGTGCCAGCAGCCAACAGGGGGCTAACACCATATATTTT. Protein sequence: CASSQQGANTIYF.

This chain joins TRBV10-3 and TRBJ1-2; a weak D match, TRBD1 (5 bases). V lost 0 bases to trimming and J lost 2 bases, with 16 bases between them. The germline V gene encodes CDR1 ENHRY and CDR2 SYGVKD. The CDR3 length is 17 residues. CDR3 residues: CAISESGGTYPNYGYTF. For the CDR3, the DNA is TGTGCCATCAGTGAGTCGGGGGGAACTTATCCGAACTATGGCTACACCTTC.

The chain joins TRBV7-2 to TRBJ1-1; D ambiguous. The CDR3 is 14 residues long. CDR1 SGHTA and CDR2 FQGNSA come from the germline V gene. Trimming left V 1 base short and J 0 bases short, with 6 bases between. The CDR3 sequence is CASSLVRLNTEAFF. DNA for the CDR3: TGTGCCAGCAGCTTAGTACGGTTGAACACTGAAGCTTTCTTT. The variable domain in full, with the rest retrieved from reference TRBV7-2 and TRBJ1-1, is GAGVSQSPSNKVTEKGKDVELRCDPISGHTALYWYRQSLGQGLEFLIYFQGNSAPDKSGLPSDRFSAERTGGSVSTLTIQRTQQEDSAVYLCASSLVRLNTEAFFGQGTRLTVV.

Only one count was recorded for this clone. V usage is TRBV10-2 and J usage is TRBJ1-1; D is uncertain. The CDR3 totals 12 residues. From germline, CDR1 is WSHSY and CDR2 SAAADI. The germline V and J ends were trimmed by 6 bases and 4 bases, with 9 bases remaining between them. CDR3 coding DNA: TGCGCCAGCAGAGCAGCCAGCACTGAAGCTTTCTTT. Its protein is CASRAASTEAFF.

The chain joins TRBV30 to TRBJ1-1, with TRBD1 as a possible D gene (5 bases). Per the germline V gene, CDR1 is GTSNPN and CDR2 is SVGIG (reference sequence). V lost 3 bases and J lost 1, with 18 bases in between. The CDR3 covers 16 residues. CDR3 coding DNA: TGTGCCTGGAGCGACCCTCCGGGACCGACGAACACTGAAGCTTTCTTT. It yields the protein CAWSDPPGPTNTEAFF. The full variable domain, in which reference TRBV30 and TRBJ1-1 provide the parts outside the CDR3, is SQTIHQWPATLVQPVGSPLSLECTVEGTSNPNLYWYRQAAGRGLQLLFYSVGIGQISSEVPQNLSASRPQDRQFILSSKKLLLSDSGFYLCAWSDPPGPTNTEAFFGQGTRLTVV.

The V call is TRBV4-1, the J call TRBJ2-7; 7 bases align to TRBD2. There are 14 residues in the CDR3. The V segment lost 4 bases and the J segment 6 bases; nucleotides outside the gene matches: 9. Per the germline V gene, CDR1 is MGHRA and CDR2 is YSYEKL. CDR3 nucleotide sequence: TGCGCCAGCAGCCGCGGGGAGGGACCCCGCGAGCAGTACTTC. This encodes CASSRGEGPREQYF.

This sequence joins TRBV9 and TRBJ1-4, with 10 bases fitting TRBD1. CDR3 length: 16 amino acids. Germline CDR1 and CDR2: SGDLS and YYNGEE. Trimming at V came to 3 bases and at J to 3 bases, leaving 5 bases not matched to a gene. The CDR3 reads CASSGDRGRPNEKLFF. In DNA form, the CDR3 reads TGTGCCAGCAGCGGAGACAGGGGGCGTCCTAATGAAAAACTGTTTTTT. Full variable domain (outside the CDR3, taken from reference TRBV9 and TRBJ1-4): DSGVTQTPKHLITATGQRVTLRCSPRSGDLSVYWYQQSLDQGLQFLIQYYNGEERAKGNILERFSAQQFPDLHSELNLSSLELGDSALYFCASSGDRGRPNEKLFFGSGTQLSVL.

The V call is TRBV3-1 (or the pseudogene TRBV3-2), the J call TRBJ1-5; 7 bases fit TRBD1. There are 14 residues in the CDR3. Germline CDR1 reads LGHDT; CDR2 reads YNNKEL (reference sequence). Trimming cost V 4 bases and J 4 bases; bases outside gene matches: 4. The chain's CDR3 is CASSLQGRNQPQHF. As DNA, the CDR3 is TGTGCCAGCAGCCTACAGGGGCGGAATCAGCCCCAGCATTTT.

This clone was recorded once. The J gene is TRBJ2-5, the V gene TRBV2; TRBD2 agrees at 14 bases. With 5 bases clipped from V and 5 bases from J, the junction kept 10 bases outside the gene matches. Germline V gene lookup returns CDR1 SNHLY and CDR2 FYNNEI. CDR3 length equals 17 residues. The CDR3 here is CASSPGLAGEIEETQYF. CDR3 DNA sequence: TGTGCCAGCAGTCCGGGACTAGCGGGAGAGATCGAGGAGACCCAGTACTTC. The full variable domain, completed using reference TRBV2 and TRBJ2-5, is EPEVTQTPSHQVTQMGQEVILRCVPISNHLYFYWYRQILGQKVEFLVSFYNNEISEKSEIFDDQFSVERPDGSNFTLKIRSTKLEDSAMYFCASSPGLAGEIEETQYFGPGTRLLVL.

This sequence joins TRBV15 and TRBJ2-3; 10 nucleotides line up with TRBD2. After removal of 4 bases from V and 3 bases from J, the junction contained 7 bases not matched to a gene. The germline V gene has CDR1 LNHNV and CDR2 YYDKDF (reference sequence). There are 16 residues in the CDR3. DNA of the CDR3: TGTGCCACCAGCAAATGGGAGGGACTAGCGACAGATACGCAGTATTTT. Its protein product is CATSKWEGLATDTQYF.

This clone has more than one count but fewer than ten. The rearrangement joins TRBV10-3 to TRBJ1-2; D gene uncertain. In germline, CDR1 is ENHRY, CDR2 SYGVKD. The CDR3 is 14 residues long. V lost 6 bases and J 6 bases, leaving 17 bases between the germline ends. CDR3 region: CAIRASDGGNGYTF. The CDR3 nucleotides read TGTGCCATCAGGGCTTCCGACGGCGGGAATGGCTACACCTTC.

This chain connects TRBV5-1 to TRBJ1-2; 7 bases are shared with TRBD1. Germline loops: CDR1 SGHRS, CDR2 YFSETQ. V lost 4 bases, J lost 5 bases, and 5 bases stayed unmatched. The CDR3 spans 13 residues. Written as DNA, the CDR3 is TGCGCCAGCAGCGGAGGGACAGAATATGGCTACACCTTC. Translating it yields CASSGGTEYGYTF.

J is TRBJ1-5 and V is TRBV19; D ambiguous. Trimming took off 5 bases at V and 3 bases at J, with 14 bases between the two ends. The CDR3 loop spans 15 amino acids. Germline assignment: CDR1 LNHDA and CDR2 SQIVND (reference sequence). CDR3 nucleotide sequence: TGTGCCAGTAGTTCGGACGGACGATACAATCAGCCCCAGCATTTT. Protein: CASSSDGRYNQPQHF.

The chain links TRBV24-1 to TRBJ2-7; TRBD1 aligns across 10 bases. CDR3 length: 14 residues. V shed 7 bases and J 6 bases; nucleotides not matched to a gene: 8. CDR1 KGHDR and CDR2 SFDVKD come from the germline V gene. The chain's CDR3 is CATRVGTGASEQYF. The DNA of the CDR3 is TGTGCCACCAGGGTAGGGACAGGGGCTAGCGAGCAGTACTTC.

This clone was detected only a few times. The J gene is TRBJ1-1, the V gene TRBV27, with D perhaps matching TRBD1 (5 bases). Germline CDR1 and CDR2: MNHEY and SMNVEV (reference sequence). With 7 bases removed from V and 4 bases from J, the gap between germline ends came to 19 bases. The CDR3 is 15 residues long. The CDR3 loop reads CASIAFGGAGTEAFF. In nucleotides, the CDR3 is TGTGCCAGCATCGCCTTTGGAGGGGCTGGCACTGAAGCTTTCTTT.

This clone has only a few counts. The chain has TRBV10-2 and TRBJ2-1, with 8 bases matching TRBD1. Germline-derived CDR1 and CDR2 are WSHSY and SAAADI. The V gene end was trimmed by 4 bases and the J gene end by 3 bases; junction bases not matched to a gene: 2. This CDR3 contains 14 residues. The DNA of the CDR3 is TGCGCCAGCAGTGGGGACAGGTACTACAATGAGCAGTTCTTC. Translation: CASSGDRYYNEQFF.

The V and J genes are TRBV10-2 and TRBJ2-7; TRBD2 is a possible D gene (6 bases). From germline, CDR1 is WSHSY and CDR2 SAAADI. The CDR3 extends over 15 amino acids. Trimming took 7 bases from V and 0 from J, leaving 16 bases between them. The CDR3 nucleotides read TGCGCCAGCACCATAGGGACTGGCAGCTCCTACGAGCAGTACTTC. Translated, it gives CASTIGTGSSYEQYF.

The CDR3 DNA sequence: TGTGCCAGCAGTTACGCAAGGGGGCGGGTTGGCTACACCTTC. It encodes CASSYARGRVGYTF. This chain joins TRBV6-5 and TRBJ1-2, with 7 bases fitting TRBD1. Trimming removed 2 bases from V and 7 bases from J; junction bases left unmatched: 7. Germline V lookup: CDR1 MNHEY, CDR2 SVGAGI. CDR3 length: 14 residues.

The J gene is TRBJ2-7, the V gene TRBV5-1; no definite D call. CDR3 length: 14 amino acids. V was cut by 0 bases and J by 2 bases, with 9 bases left in between. CDR1 is SGHRS, CDR2 YFSETQ, per germline. CDR3 nucleotides: TGCGCCAGCAGCTTGGGCCAGGTAACCTACGAGCAGTACTTC. Its protein is CASSLGQVTYEQYF.

The V call is TRBV4-1, the J call TRBJ1-1; 11 positions agree with TRBD1. The germline CDR1 and CDR2 sequences are MGHRA and YSYEKL. V lost 5 bases, J lost 5 bases, and 4 bases stayed unmatched. This CDR3 spans 14 amino acids. The CDR3 protein is CASSFGTGGTEAFF. In nucleotides, the CDR3 is TGCGCCAGCAGCTTCGGGACAGGGGGAACTGAAGCTTTCTTT.

The chain recombines TRBV10-2 with TRBJ2-3; the match to TRBD2 covers 13 bases. Looked up from germline, CDR1 is WSHSY and CDR2 is SAAADI. CDR3 length: 15 amino acids. Trimming took 6 bases from V and 3 from J; bases not matched to a gene: 3. This CDR3 is CASRRLAGGTDTQYF. The DNA for the CDR3 is TGCGCCAGCAGAAGACTAGCGGGAGGTACAGATACGCAGTATTTT.

The chain uses TRBV9 and TRBJ2-2; 13 positions agree with TRBD2. The CDR3 sequence is 17 residues long. J was trimmed by 6 bases and V by 3 bases; bases with no gene match: 8. Germline values: CDR1 SGDLS, CDR2 YYNGEE. The CDR3 DNA reads as TGTGCCAGCAGCGGAGTTACTAGCGGGAGGGTATCCGGGGAGCTGTTTTTT. This gives the protein CASSGVTSGRVSGELFF. Together with reference TRBV9 and TRBJ2-2, the CDR3 gives the full variable domain: DSGVTQTPKHLITATGQRVTLRCSPRSGDLSVYWYQQSLDQGLQFLIQYYNGEERAKGNILERFSAQQFPDLHSELNLSSLELGDSALYFCASSGVTSGRVSGELFFGEGSRLTVL.

The chain links TRBV2 to TRBJ1-6, with D hard to call. CDR3 length: 15 residues. The V gene's germline CDR1 is SNHLY and CDR2 FYNNEI. V was trimmed by 5 bases and J by 6 bases, leaving 14 bases between them. The DNA for the CDR3 is TGTGCCAGCAGTAGAGCGACCGGTTCTAATTCACCCCTCCACTTT. Its translation is CASSRATGSNSPLHF. Based on the CDR3 plus reference TRBV2 and TRBJ1-6, the full variable domain is EPEVTQTPSHQVTQMGQEVILRCVPISNHLYFYWYRQILGQKVEFLVSFYNNEISEKSEIFDDQFSVERPDGSNFTLKIRSTKLEDSAMYFCASSRATGSNSPLHFGNGTRLTVT.

The rearrangement uses TRBV6-5 and TRBJ2-2, with D maybe TRBD2 (6 bases). The germline gives CDR1 MNHEY, CDR2 SVGAGI. The length of the CDR3 is 15 residues. V lost 6 bases to trimming and J lost 3 bases, with 14 bases between them. CDR3 protein: CASRGAWGDTGELFF. The CDR3 coding sequence is TGTGCCAGCAGGGGCGCCTGGGGGGACACCGGGGAGCTGTTTTTT.